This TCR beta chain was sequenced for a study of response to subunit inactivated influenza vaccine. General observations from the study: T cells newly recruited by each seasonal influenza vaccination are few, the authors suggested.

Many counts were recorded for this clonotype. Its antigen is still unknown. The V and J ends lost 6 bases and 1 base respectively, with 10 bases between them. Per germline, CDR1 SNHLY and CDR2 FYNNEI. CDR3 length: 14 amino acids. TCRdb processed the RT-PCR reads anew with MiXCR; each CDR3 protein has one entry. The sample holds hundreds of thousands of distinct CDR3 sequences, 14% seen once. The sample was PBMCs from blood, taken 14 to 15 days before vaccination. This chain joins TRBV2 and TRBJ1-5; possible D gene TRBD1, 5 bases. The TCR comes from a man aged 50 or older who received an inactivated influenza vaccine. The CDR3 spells CASSPGRSNQPQHF. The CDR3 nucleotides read TGTGCCAGCAGCCCGGGACGAAGCAATCAGCCCCAGCATTTT. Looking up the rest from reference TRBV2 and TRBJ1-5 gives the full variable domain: EPEVTQTPSHQVTQMGQEVILRCVPISNHLYFYWYRQILGQKVEFLVSFYNNEISEKSEIFDDQFSVERPDGSNFTLKIRSTKLEDSAMYFCASSPGRSNQPQHFGDGTRLSIL.